Listed here is a single T cell receptor beta chain. Its target is not known. These data belong to a study of shared clonotypes between healthy human individuals. Notes on the study in general: How much donors shared clonotypes was expected to be affected by sequencing depth. Generation probabilities of non-shared clonotypes were lower (relative to those shared by all four donors).

CD45RO-negative, CCR7-selected cells formed the naive CD8 fraction, which excluded terminally differentiated effector memory CD45RA+ cells. The authors split each subset's genomic DNA evenly across several immunoSEQ plates. Per the original data handling: ImmunoSEQ output held junction-only sequences without quality scores, so filtering differed. Here immunoSEQ multiplex PCR was the method, and the copy in TCRdb shows in-frame clones only, minus some. V, J and clone size derive from that table, while D and trimming were established from the DNA sequence. The profile covers about 2 million clones, with about 95% appearing a single time and more than 0.95% taken by the ten largest. The receptor was derived from a man aged 18 to 30 in good health. Sequencing was carried out using naive CD8+ T cells sorted from blood.

As DNA, the CDR3 is TGTGCCAGCAGTGTCACCGGGACCATTTACGGCTACACCTTC. Encoded protein: CASSVTGTIYGYTF. This sequence joins TRBV27 and TRBJ1-2; D might be TRBD1 (5 bases). The V end was cut by 5 bases, the J end by 8 bases, with 18 bases between. Germline values: CDR1 MNHEY, CDR2 SMNVEV (reference sequence). The CDR3 totals 14 residues.